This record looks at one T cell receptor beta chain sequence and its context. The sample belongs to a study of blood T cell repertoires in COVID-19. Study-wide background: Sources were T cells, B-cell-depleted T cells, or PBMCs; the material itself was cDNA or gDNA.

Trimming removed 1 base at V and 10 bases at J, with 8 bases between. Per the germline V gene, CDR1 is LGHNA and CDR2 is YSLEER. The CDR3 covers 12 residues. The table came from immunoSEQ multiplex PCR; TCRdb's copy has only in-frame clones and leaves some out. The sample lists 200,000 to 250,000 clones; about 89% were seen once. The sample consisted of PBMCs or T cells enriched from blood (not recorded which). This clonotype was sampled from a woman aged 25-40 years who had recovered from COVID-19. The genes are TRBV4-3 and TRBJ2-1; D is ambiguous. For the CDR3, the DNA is TGCGCCAGCAGCCAAGGAGCGAGGGAGCAGTTCTTC. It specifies CASSQGAREQFF.